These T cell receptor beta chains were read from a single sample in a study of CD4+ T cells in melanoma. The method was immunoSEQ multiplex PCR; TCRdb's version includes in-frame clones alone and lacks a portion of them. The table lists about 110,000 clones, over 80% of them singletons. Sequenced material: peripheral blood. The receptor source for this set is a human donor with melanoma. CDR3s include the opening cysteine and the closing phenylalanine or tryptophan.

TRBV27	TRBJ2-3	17	CASSFGEGEPNPDTQYF
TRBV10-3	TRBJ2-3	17	CAISEAEPGLAGGTQYF
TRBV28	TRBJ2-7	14	CASRSQGTTYEQYF
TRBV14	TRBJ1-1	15	CASSQATGRDTEAFF
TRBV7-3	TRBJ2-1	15	CASSQPRDFPNEQFF
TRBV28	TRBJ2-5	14	CASSPPGWEETQYF
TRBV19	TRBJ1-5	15	CASSIDWAGNQPQHF
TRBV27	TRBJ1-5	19	CASTLNRDRGFFSNQPQHF
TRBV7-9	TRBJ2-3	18	CASSLGFSSGGGPDTQYF
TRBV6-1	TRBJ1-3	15	CASGPRQRGGNTIYF
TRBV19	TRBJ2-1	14	CASHRTSAINEQFF
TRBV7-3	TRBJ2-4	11	CASSERGNQYF
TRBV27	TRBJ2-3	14	CASSRDITTDTQYF
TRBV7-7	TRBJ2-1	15	CASSVDSSSYNEQFF
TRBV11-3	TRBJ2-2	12	CASSPNTGELFF
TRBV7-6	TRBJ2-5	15	CATGEREAVRETQYF
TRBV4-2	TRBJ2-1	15	CASRLTRNSYNEQFF
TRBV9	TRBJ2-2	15	CASSVGGRSGGELFF